The 21 T cell receptor beta chains listed next were all sequenced from one sample in a study of human T cells and chemical hapten exposure. MiXCR, run by TCRdb on the RACE reads, gives a single entry per CDR3 protein. Of 200,000 to 300,000 distinct CDR3 sequences listed, 7.5% to 9% are singletons. Time point reported: pre-sensitization, week 0. The treatment is: therapeutic diphenylcyclopropenone sensitization with weekly scalp DPC. The source material was whole blood, sampled in connection with sensitization to the hapten diphenylcyclopropenone (DPC). The receptors were sampled from a woman aged 40 to 50 with alopecia areata. Some clones in this sample may be carry-over from other donors' samples.

This clonotype was observed a few times. CDR3 in amino acids: CSARVWLGYETQYF. The CDR3 bases are TGCAGTGCTAGAGTGTGGCTCGGCTATGAGACCCAGTACTTC. The chain carries TRBV20-1 and TRBJ2-5, with no clear D. CDR3 length: 14 amino acids. V lost 1 base and J lost 5, with 14 bases in between. The germline gives CDR1 DFQATT, CDR2 SNEGSKA (reference sequence).

In this sample, this clonotype turned up a few times. The chain links TRBV4-3 to TRBJ1-6, with 7 bases lining up with TRBD1. The V and J ends lost 3 bases and 14 bases, in that order; junction bases with no gene match: 7. CDR3 length equals 13 residues. Germline V gene lookup returns CDR1 LGHNA and CDR2 YSLEER. The CDR3 region has the DNA TGCGCCAGCAGCCAGCGACAGGGAATCACCCTCCACTTT. This sequence encodes CASSQRQGITLHF.

This clonotype was detected ten times or more. CDR3 region: CAISELEVRASGELFF. The CDR3 DNA sequence: TGTGCCATCAGTGAACTCGAGGTCAGGGCCAGCGGGGAGCTGTTTTTT. This rearrangement joins TRBV10-3 to TRBJ2-2; D possibly corresponds to TRBD1 (5 bases). Trimming stripped 3 bases from V and 7 bases from J, with 18 bases between. CDR1 is ENHRY and CDR2 is SYGVKD in the germline V gene. This CDR3 is built from 16 residues.

In its sample, this clonotype was seen many times. The V gene is TRBV6-5, the J gene TRBJ2-7; D gene unclear. V was shortened by 2 bases and J by 7 bases, with 21 bases between the two germline ends. The germline gives CDR1 MNHEY, CDR2 SVGAGI. The CDR3 covers 16 residues. The CDR3 nucleotides read TGTGCCAGCAGTTACGTTTCGGGTCCTGCCGGCGCTGAGCAGTACTTC. Amino acids: CASSYVSGPAGAEQYF.

The rearrangement uses TRBV29-1 and TRBJ1-1; a possible D gene is TRBD1 (5 bases). Germline V CDR1 and CDR2: SQVTM, ANQGSEA. CDR3 length: 12 residues. V was pared by 7 bases and J by 10 bases, with 19 bases between. In nucleotides, the CDR3 is TGCAGCGCCGGGGACCCGCGGTCGGGAGCTTTCTTT. Protein product: CSAGDPRSGAFF.

A few counts support this clonotype. V and J are TRBV5-5 and TRBJ2-5, with unresolved D. The germline V gene has CDR1 SGHKS and CDR2 YYEKEE (reference sequence). This CDR3 has 14 residues. The V and J ends lost 4 bases and 2 bases respectively, with 12 bases between them. Written as DNA, the CDR3 is TGTGCCAGCAGCGACGCAGTTATTCAAGAGACCCAGTACTTC. Protein sequence: CASSDAVIQETQYF.

The table lists this clonotype with a few counts. The chain has TRBV6-5 and TRBJ1-4; D perhaps matches TRBD1 (6 bases). The CDR3 runs 15 residues. V lost 8 bases to trimming and J lost 5 bases, with 18 bases between them. Germline lookup yields CDR1 MNHEY and CDR2 SVGAGI. The CDR3 reads CASGGEGENNEKLFF. CDR3 nucleotides: TGTGCCAGCGGCGGTGAGGGGGAAAACAATGAAAAACTGTTTTTT.

This clonotype was seen a handful of times. DNA of the CDR3: TGTGCCAGCAGCTTTAGCGGGAGTATCACAGATACGCAGTATTTT. It codes for CASSFSGSITDTQYF. The chain carries TRBV7-9 and TRBJ2-3, with 9 bases aligning to TRBD2. CDR1 and CDR2 (germline): SEHNR, FQNEAQ (reference sequence). The CDR3 spans 15 residues. V lost 3 bases to trimming and J lost 2 bases; unmatched junction nucleotides: 3.

The chain carries TRBV7-2 and TRBJ2-3; D is perhaps TRBD1 or TRBD2 (5 bases each). V was pared by 2 bases and J by 5 bases, with 23 bases between. Germline CDR1 SGHTA, CDR2 FQGNSA. The CDR3 extends over 18 amino acids. CDR3 amino acids: CASSLSRDGPGRVDTQYF. CDR3 DNA sequence: TGTGCCAGCAGCTTATCCCGGGACGGTCCTGGTCGGGTAGATACGCAGTATTTT.

Concerning this clonotype itself: One junction end does not reproduce the germline sequence, and a read error may be involved. The chain has TRBV12-3 or TRBV12-4 and TRBJ2-1; 12 bases match TRBD2. The CDR3 extends over 16 amino acids. As DNA, the CDR3 is TGTGCCAGCAGGCGCCCGACTAGCGGGAGTAAGGGTGAGCAGTTGTTC. It codes for CASRRPTSGSKGEQLF.

This sequence joins TRBV18 and TRBJ1-1; D call uncertain. V lost 8 bases and J lost 0, with 13 bases in between. This CDR3 region has 14 residues. Per germline, CDR1 KGHSH and CDR2 LQKENI. CDR3 DNA: TGTGCCAGCGCCACGACAAGGGTGAACACTGAAGCTTTCTTT. It is translated as CASATTRVNTEAFF.

The CDR3 protein is CASSFREGPYEQYF. Here the CDR3 DNA reads TGTGCCAGCAGCTTTCGGGAGGGCCCCTACGAGCAGTACTTC. The chain combines TRBV7-9 with TRBJ2-7; 8 nucleotides match TRBD2. Germline loops: CDR1 SEHNR, CDR2 FQNEAQ (reference sequence). V lost 3 bases, J lost 2 bases, and 3 bases stayed unmatched. CDR3 length: 14 amino acids.

In this sample, this clonotype turned up a few times. This chain uses TRBV29-1 with TRBJ2-1, with D perhaps TRBD1 (6 bases). The CDR3 sequence is 13 residues long. Germline V gives CDR1 SQVTM, CDR2 ANQGSEA. Trimming took off 2 bases at V and 7 bases at J, with 12 bases between the two ends. CDR3 DNA sequence: TGCAGCGTTGAACAGGGGCAGGGTAATGAGCAGTTCTTC. Amino acids: CSVEQGQGNEQFF.

The chain joins TRBV6-5 to TRBJ1-3, with D possibly being TRBD1 (5 bases). Germline V gives CDR1 MNHEY, CDR2 SVGAGI. The length of the CDR3 is 15 residues. Trimming cost V 0 bases and J 6 bases, with 12 bases left between them. CDR3 bases: TGTGCCAGCAGTTACTCGAGGGGAGGGGAAAACACCATATATTTT. This encodes CASSYSRGGENTIYF.

This clonotype was seen ten or more times. The rearrangement links TRBV6-5 to TRBJ1-1; D call uncertain. Germline-derived CDR1 and CDR2 are MNHEY and SVGAGI. V dropped 5 bases and J dropped 11 bases, with 21 bases sitting between them. CDR3 length: 14 residues. This chain's CDR3 is CASSSSSPRLGAFF. The CDR3 DNA reads TGTGCCAGCAGTAGTTCGAGCCCGCGGCTTGGGGCTTTCTTT.

This clonotype is a singleton in its sample. The chain joins TRBV27 to TRBJ1-5, with D possibly matching TRBD1 (6 bases). Trimming took off 5 bases at V and 5 bases at J, with 13 bases between the two ends. CDR1 and CDR2 from the germline V gene are MNHEY and SMNVEV (reference sequence). CDR3 length equals 14 residues. CDR3 nucleotides: TGTGCCAGCAGTCTAGGGACACCATATCAGCCCCAGCATTTT. Its translation: CASSLGTPYQPQHF.

In this sample, this clonotype turned up a few times. The chain is built from TRBV20-1 and TRBJ2-7, with 11 bases matching TRBD2. CDR3 size: 17 residues. V shed 1 base and J 5 bases; nucleotides not matched to a gene: 13. Germline lookup yields CDR1 DFQATT and CDR2 SNEGSKA (reference sequence). The CDR3 loop is CSARVAVAGGLGDEQYF. DNA of the CDR3: TGCAGTGCTAGAGTGGCAGTAGCGGGAGGGTTGGGCGACGAGCAGTACTTC.

This clonotype was seen more than once but under ten times. The rearrangement joins TRBV6-5 to TRBJ2-5; a possible D gene is TRBD1 (6 bases). The CDR3 extends over 14 amino acids. Trimming took off 2 bases at V and 6 bases at J, with 13 bases between the two ends. The germline V gene encodes CDR1 MNHEY and CDR2 SVGAGI. CDR3 nucleotide sequence: TGTGCCAGCAGTTACCAAACAGGGATACAGACCCAGTACTTC. This encodes CASSYQTGIQTQYF.

In its sample, this clonotype was seen once. The chain couples TRBV9 to TRBJ1-3; 8 nucleotides align to TRBD1. Germline V gene data show CDR1 as SGDLS and CDR2 as YYNGEE. J gave up 4 bases and V 3 bases, and 6 bases lay outside the gene matches. This CDR3 is built from 15 residues. CDR3 loop: CASSGQGLGGNTIYF. CDR3 DNA: TGTGCCAGCAGCGGACAGGGGCTTGGAGGAAACACCATATATTTT.

In this sample, this clonotype turned up a few times. The chain joins TRBV28 to TRBJ2-7, with D tentatively TRBD1 (6 bases). V gave up 5 bases and J gave up 2 bases, with 13 bases separating them. The length of the CDR3 is 14 residues. Germline V gene lookup returns CDR1 MDHEN and CDR2 SYDVKM. CDR3 protein: CASSSGGAPYEQYF. The CDR3 coding sequence is TGTGCCAGCAGTAGTGGGGGCGCGCCCTACGAGCAGTACTTC.

In this sample, this clonotype turned up many times. The gene calls are TRBV28 and TRBJ2-2, with a possible D match to TRBD1 (6 bases). The V gene lost 6 bases and the J gene lost 4 bases, with 15 bases spanning the gap. This CDR3 has 15 amino acids. Germline V CDR1 and CDR2: MDHEN, SYDVKM. The CDR3 DNA follows: TGTGCCAGCAGCCTATCCCCAGGGGTCACCGGGGAGCTGTTTTTT. Amino acids: CASSLSPGVTGELFF.